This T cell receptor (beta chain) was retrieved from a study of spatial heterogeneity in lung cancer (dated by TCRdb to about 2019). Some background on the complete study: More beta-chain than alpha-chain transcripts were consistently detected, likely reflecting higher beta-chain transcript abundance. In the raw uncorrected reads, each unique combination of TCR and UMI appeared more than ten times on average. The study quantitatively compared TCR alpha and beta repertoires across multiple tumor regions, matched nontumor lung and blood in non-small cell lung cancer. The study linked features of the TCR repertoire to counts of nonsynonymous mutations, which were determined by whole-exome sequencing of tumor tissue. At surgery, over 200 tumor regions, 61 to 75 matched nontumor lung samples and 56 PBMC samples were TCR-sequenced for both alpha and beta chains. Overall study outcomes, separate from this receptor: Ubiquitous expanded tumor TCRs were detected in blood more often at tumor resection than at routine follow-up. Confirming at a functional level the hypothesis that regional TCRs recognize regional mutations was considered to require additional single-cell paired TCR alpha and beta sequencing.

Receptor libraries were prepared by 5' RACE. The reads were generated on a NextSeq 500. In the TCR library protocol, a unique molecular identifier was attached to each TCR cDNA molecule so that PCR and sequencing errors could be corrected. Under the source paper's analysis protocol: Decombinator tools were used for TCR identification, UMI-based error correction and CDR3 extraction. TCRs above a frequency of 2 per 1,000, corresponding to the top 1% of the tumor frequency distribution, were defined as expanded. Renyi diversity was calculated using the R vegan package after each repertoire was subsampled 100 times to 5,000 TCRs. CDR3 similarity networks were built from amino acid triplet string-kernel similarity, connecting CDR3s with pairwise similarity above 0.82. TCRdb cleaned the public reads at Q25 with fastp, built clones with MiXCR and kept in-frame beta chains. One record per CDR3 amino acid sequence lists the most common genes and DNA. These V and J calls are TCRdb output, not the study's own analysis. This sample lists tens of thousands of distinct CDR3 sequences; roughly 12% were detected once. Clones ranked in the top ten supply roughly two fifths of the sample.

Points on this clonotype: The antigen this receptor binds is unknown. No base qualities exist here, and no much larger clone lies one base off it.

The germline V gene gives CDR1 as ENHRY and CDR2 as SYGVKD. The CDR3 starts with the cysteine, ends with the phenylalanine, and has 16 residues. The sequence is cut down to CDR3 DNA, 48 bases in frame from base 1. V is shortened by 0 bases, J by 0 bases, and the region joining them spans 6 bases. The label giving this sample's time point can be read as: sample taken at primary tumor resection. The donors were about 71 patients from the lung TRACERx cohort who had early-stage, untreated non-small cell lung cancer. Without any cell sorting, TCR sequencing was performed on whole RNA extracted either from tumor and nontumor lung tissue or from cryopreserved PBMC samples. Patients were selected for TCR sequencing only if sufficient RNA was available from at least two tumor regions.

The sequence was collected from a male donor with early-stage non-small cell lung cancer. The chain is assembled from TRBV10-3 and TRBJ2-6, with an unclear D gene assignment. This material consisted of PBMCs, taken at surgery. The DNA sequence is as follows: TGTGCCATCAGTGAGTCGGCATCCTCTGGGGCCAACGTCCTGACTTTC. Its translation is CAISESASSGANVLTF.